This T cell receptor beta chain stems from a study of shared clonotypes between healthy human individuals (dated by TCRdb to about 2020). Background on the whole study: Two women and a few men aged 18 to 49 years were included in the cohort. Per donor, three plates each were used for CD4 naive and CD4 memory, two for CD8 naive, and one for CD8 memory. To estimate repertoire size and how much clonotypes are shared between individuals, the study performed deep sequencing of blood TCR repertoires from 4 to 6 healthy adults. To increase sequencing depth and limit assay-specific biases, TCR repertoire library preparation and sequencing were carried out by different laboratories using diverse techniques. Leukapheresis yielded between about 0.9 and 10 billion PBMCs per donor.

From cysteine to phenylalanine, the CDR3 is 14 amino acids long. Of the read, only the CDR3 DNA is kept; its 42 bases are in frame from base 1. V loses 6 bases, J loses 0 bases, and the germline ends lie 11 bases apart. The germline V gene supplies CDR1 SGHRS and CDR2 YFSETQ. Findings and caveats that apply to the study as a whole: Clonotypes shared by all four sorted-subset donors showed higher generation probabilities than non-shared clonotypes. Even with the large sequencing depth, rarefaction of the sorted-subset datasets indicated that sequencing was incomplete. The small number of donors limited the genetic and exposure-history diversity represented. When a handful of donors were compared, the shared fraction of clonotypes was around 5% for naive CD4, around 3.5% for naive CD8, roughly 2.5% for memory CD4, and less than 0.5% for memory CD8. Sampling was restricted to blood, and TCR repertoires in tissues likely differ from the TCR repertoires found in blood. Naive subsets generally had larger estimated clonotype richness than memory subsets. Pairwise subsampling led to the expectation that sequencing depth would affect the degree of clonotype sharing among donors.

The donors were healthy, HIV-negative adults who had no recently reported acute infections or vaccinations. Every donor was a Caucasian adult residing in Nashville, Tennessee, USA. CD4+ T cells were enriched by magnetic negative selection; naive cells were then positively selected on CD45RA, and the negative fraction formed the memory subset. Blood was collected by leukapheresis, and PBMCs were isolated by Ficoll-Histopaque density gradient centrifugation and then cryopreserved in liquid nitrogen vapor phase. Analytical flow cytometry was used to check the purity and quantity of each magnetically sorted T cell population. Genomic DNA was isolated from every sorted fraction and measured by UV absorbance on a Nanodrop 2000c. Points on this clone: Its antigen is still unknown. No per-base quality is available; no much larger clone lies one base away.

TCR CDR3 regions were amplified from genomic DNA by multiplex PCR using the deep immunoSEQ assay. For each cell subset, the extracted genomic DNA was distributed evenly across all wells of several immunoSEQ 96-well plates, and each plate served as one replicate. For sorted subsets, each replicate PCR was loaded with around 220 ng genomic DNA, equivalent to 30,000 or so T cell genomes. Purified libraries were quantified with a Qubit 3.0 fluorometer, sized on a Bioanalyzer 2100, and re-quantified with the KAPA Library Quantification kit. Each immunoSEQ 96-well plate was sequenced on its own single-read 150-cycle Illumina NextSeq 550 flow cell. As for the authors' bioinformatics: The immunoSEQ output contained only junctional sequences without quality scores, so filtering could not match that applied to full-length reads. Sequences were annotated with PyIR, a Python wrapper for IgBLAST v1.9, and V/J genes and CDR3 were assigned using IMGT germline references. Reads with weak V/J assignments (E-value above 1e-6), missing CDR3, stop codons, out-of-frame junctions, or ambiguous translated residues were removed. V3J clonotypes were defined by identical inferred V gene, J gene, and CDR3 amino acid sequence. The percentage overlap between two repertoires was calculated by dividing the number of shared unique clonotypes by the size of the smaller repertoire. Three approaches were used to assess repertoire richness: RTK rarefaction, the Chao1 estimator, and Recon v2.1 estimates of unobserved clonotypes. OLGA was used to compute generation probabilities for all TCRbeta clonotypes that the gDNA method yielded from four donors. Drawn from immuneACCESS, this table holds only the in-frame rearrangements with V and J called that TCRdb kept. Clones are partly lost; checked studies trace under half to an unresolved V gene and leave the rest unexplained. Clonal size and the V and J genes are those of that table, whereas D and trimming came from the DNA. The sample data list 2.5 million or so clones, and over 85% of these were observed just once. The top ten hold over 0.12% of the sample.

The chain was built from TRBV5-1 and TRBJ2-3, with the D gene tentatively TRBD1 or TRBD2, based on 5 matching bases in each. The sample comprised naive CD4+ T cells sorted from blood. Read against the paper, the sample's cell subset or site label means: CD45RA+ positively selected. The receptor's source is a man younger than 35 in good health. CDR3 sequence: CASTRDVSTDTQYF. The nucleotides read TGCGCCAGCACCCGGGACGTTAGCACAGATACGCAGTATTTT.